This T cell receptor beta chain was identified during a study of blood T cell repertoires in COVID-19. Study-wide background: The United States, Italy and Spain provided the acute and convalescent COVID-19 samples. In each case, the material was cDNA or gDNA derived from T cells, B-cell-depleted T cells, or PBMCs.

The length of the CDR3 is 15 residues. In germline, CDR1 is SGHTA, CDR2 FQGNSA. The V segment lost 4 bases and the J segment 8 bases; nucleotides outside the gene matches: 12. Authors' analysis steps: Amplified reference gene primers provided the basis for estimating nucleated cell counts. TCRdb's copy holds only in-frame clones and misses some; the assay was immunoSEQ multiplex PCR. V, J and clone size were drawn from that table, and D and trimming were deduced from the DNA. The sample lists roughly 120,000 clones; roughly 80% were seen once. The sample consisted of peripheral blood. The chain combines TRBV7-2 with TRBJ1-2; 8 nucleotides align to TRBD1. This TCR came from a man in his 70s with acute or convalescent COVID-19. The CDR3 DNA is TGTGCCAGCAGCTCTCGAGACAGGGGTTCGAACGGCTACACCTTC. The encoded protein is CASSSRDRGSNGYTF. Filled out from reference TRBV7-2 and TRBJ1-2, the complete variable domain reads GAGVSQSPSNKVTEKGKDVELRCDPISGHTALYWYRQSLGQGLEFLIYFQGNSAPDKSGLPSDRFSAERTGGSVSTLTIQRTQQEDSAVYLCASSSRDRGSNGYTFGSGTRLTVV.